The next 4 T cell receptor beta chains were all read from a single sample in a study of blood T cells in healthy people across ages. Together with a sample-barcoded 5' primer, a J-beta primer mix was included in a second PCR lasting about 7 to 11 cycles. TCRdb reprocessed the 5' RACE reads with MiXCR, giving one entry per CDR3 protein. The sample has roughly 800,000 distinct CDR3 sequences; roughly 64% are singletons. Sequencing used blood. The source is a young man in good health.

Ten or more counts support this clonotype. The chain combines TRBV7-8 with TRBJ1-4, with 7 bases matching TRBD1. This CDR3 is built from 10 residues. CDR1 SGHVS and CDR2 FQNEAQ come from the germline V gene. The trim removed 4 bases at V and 13 bases at J, leaving 0 bases unmatched. In nucleotides, the CDR3 is TGTGCCAGCAGCTCAGGGGGACTGTTTTTT. As protein: CASSSGGLFF.

In regard to this clonotype: Sequence at one end of the junction differs from germline and may be a read error. The V gene is TRBV4-2, the J gene TRBJ2-3; the match to TRBD1 covers 7 bases. CDR3 length: 15 amino acids. The germline CDR1 and CDR2 sequences are LGHNA and YNFKEQ. The CDR3: CASSTDRDRTATQYF. Here the CDR3 DNA reads TGTGCCAGCAGCACCGACAGGGATCGCACAGCTACGCAGTATTTT.

The rearrangement links TRBV20-1 to TRBJ2-3, with 11 bases fitting TRBD2. CDR3 length: 15 residues. The ends lost 3 bases at V and 7 bases at J; junction bases unmatched: 9. Germline-derived CDR1 and CDR2 are DFQATT and SNEGSKA (reference sequence). The CDR3 is CSASALAGGLYTQYF. The CDR3 nucleotides read TGCAGTGCTAGCGCGCTAGCGGGAGGTCTATATACGCAGTATTTT.

The CDR3 protein is CASRAWETQYF. The CDR3 DNA reads TGTGCCAGCAGGGCGTGGGAGACCCAGTACTTC. The rearrangement links TRBV28 to TRBJ2-5; D remains ambiguous. The CDR3 consists of 11 residues. V gave up 6 bases and J gave up 5 bases, with 7 bases separating them. The germline V gene encodes CDR1 MDHEN and CDR2 SYDVKM.